This T cell receptor (beta chain) comes out of a study of cytomegalovirus exposure and HLA in healthy donors. Both 60 Vbeta primers and 13 Jbeta primers went into the PCR. TCRdb's copy holds only in-frame clones and misses some; the assay was immunoSEQ multiplex PCR. The repertoire includes about 130,000 clones, about 80% of them detected once, and approximately 8.4% sits in the top ten. Germline CDR1 and CDR2: LNHNV and YYDKDF (reference sequence). V lost 5 bases to trimming and J lost 8 bases, with 21 bases between them. This CDR3 has 15 amino acids. Study-wide findings and caveats: There were about 160 TCR beta chains listed as cytomegalovirus-associated. A later analysis reportedly found that, within productive TCRs, an Asian-associated ancestry cluster had fewer N-insertions than the mean observed across the roughly 670 donors.

About this clone itself: Antigen: not known.

The gene calls are TRBV15 and TRBJ1-2; tentatively, D is TRBD1 (5 bases). The receptor's source is a man under 40 in good health and CMV-seropositive. Sequencing was performed on PBMCs. The CDR3 bases are TGTGCCACCAGCTATTGGGGGGAGGTGGATCTCGGCTACACCTTC. Translating gives CATSYWGEVDLGYTF.